Included here is one T cell receptor beta chain sequence, with context. What it recognizes is unknown. Clones were read by immunoSEQ multiplex PCR, and TCRdb kept only the in-frame ones, dropping some. The profile shows around 980,000 clones, 75% to 80% of them singletons. These data belong to a study of shared clonotypes between healthy human individuals. Findings and caveats of the study: Represented diversity, genetic and exposure-history alike, was limited by few donors.

This CDR3 has 14 amino acids. The germline gives CDR1 SGHAT, CDR2 FQNNGV. V gave up 0 bases and J gave up 10 bases; unmatched junction bases: 6. The gene calls are TRBV11-2 and TRBJ1-5; 7 positions agree with TRBD1. The sample taken for sequencing was memory CD4+ T cells from PBMCs. The subset here: CD45RA-negative fraction. This receptor was obtained from a man aged 18 to 29 in good health. Some clones in this sample may be carry-over from other donors' samples. The CDR3 sequence is CASSLDNHRGPQHF. DNA of the CDR3: TGTGCCAGCAGCTTAGATAACCACAGGGGACCCCAGCATTTT. The entire variable domain, with the rest obtained from reference TRBV11-2 and TRBJ1-5, is as follows: EAGVAQSPRYKIIEKRQSVAFWCNPISGHATLYWYQQILGQGPKLLIQFQNNGVVDDSQLPKDRFSAERLKGVDSTLKIQPAKLEDSAVYLCASSLDNHRGPQHFGDGTRLSIL.